This TCR beta chain derives from a study of graft-versus-host responses after intestinal transplantation. Study-level information: Multivisceral, liver-intestinal, or isolated intestinal transplants were performed in recipients.

General study findings and limits: Some GvH clones were seen earlier in gut or blood, suggesting intestinal origin. Peak circulating GvH clone levels were associated with early post-transplant HvG declines.

Concerning this clone: Its antigen is still unknown.

V gave up 0 bases and J gave up 2 bases, with 10 bases separating them. CDR3 length: 15 residues. CDR1 is SNHLY, CDR2 FYNNEI, per germline. Generated by immunoSEQ multiplex PCR, the TCRdb table keeps only in-frame clones and is missing some. The profile shows some 83,000 clones, around 92% of them singletons. The clonotype was recovered from a human donor who received an intestinal transplant. The input for sequencing was unstimulated CD4+ T cells sorted from spleen or lymph node cells, taken before intestinal transplant. This chain uses TRBV2 with TRBJ1-1, with D unresolved. The CDR3 DNA is TGTGCCAGCAGTGAAGCGCTTTACAGTAACACTGAAGCTTTCTTT. Translating gives CASSEALYSNTEAFF.